Reported below is one TCR beta chain. What it recognizes is unknown. CDR1 and CDR2 (germline): LNHDA, SQIVND (reference sequence). The CDR3 consists of 16 residues. Trimming cost V 3 bases and J 1 base; bases outside gene matches: 8. Libraries were prepared by immunoSEQ multiplex PCR; TCRdb keeps only in-frame clonotypes and omits some of them. The table lists hundreds of thousands of clones, roughly three quarters of them singletons. This sample is part of a study of shared clonotypes between healthy human individuals. Study-level findings and limits: Limitation of the genetic and exposure-history diversity represented came from the few donors.

The chain carries TRBV19 and TRBJ2-5; 7 positions agree with TRBD2. The sequencing input was PBMCs. This TCR came from a woman aged 40 to 49 in good health. Some clones in this sample may be carry-over from other donors' samples. In nucleotides, the CDR3 is TGTGCCAGTAGTATTAGCCCCGGGGGGAGCCAAGAGACCCAGTACTTC. This translates into CASSISPGGSQETQYF.